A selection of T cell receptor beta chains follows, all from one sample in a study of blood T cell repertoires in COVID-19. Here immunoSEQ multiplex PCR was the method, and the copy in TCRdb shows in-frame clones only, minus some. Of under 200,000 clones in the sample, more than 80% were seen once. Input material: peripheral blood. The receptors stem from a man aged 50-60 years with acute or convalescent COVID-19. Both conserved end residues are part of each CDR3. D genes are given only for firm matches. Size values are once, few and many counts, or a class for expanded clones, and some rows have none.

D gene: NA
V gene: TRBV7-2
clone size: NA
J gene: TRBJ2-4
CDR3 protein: CASSQGLHKNIQYF
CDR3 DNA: TGTGCCAGCAGCCAGGGACTTCACAAAAACATTCAGTACTTC

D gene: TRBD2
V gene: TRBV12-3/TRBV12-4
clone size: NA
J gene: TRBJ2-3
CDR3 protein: CASSSGGTDTQYF
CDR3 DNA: TGTGCCAGCAGCTCGGGGGGGACAGATACGCAGTATTTT

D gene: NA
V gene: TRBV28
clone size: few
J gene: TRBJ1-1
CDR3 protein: CASSWGLNTEAFF
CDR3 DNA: TGTGCCAGCAGTTGGGGACTCAACACTGAAGCTTTCTTT

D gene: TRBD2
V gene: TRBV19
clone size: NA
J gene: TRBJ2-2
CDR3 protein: CASSRFPSGRDGELFF
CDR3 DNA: TGTGCCAGTAGTCGGTTTCCTAGCGGGAGGGACGGGGAGCTGTTTTTT

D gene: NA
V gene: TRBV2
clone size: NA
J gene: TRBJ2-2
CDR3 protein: CASSAEAPGTGELFF
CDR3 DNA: TGTGCCAGCAGTGCCGAGGCGCCCGGCACCGGGGAGCTGTTTTTT

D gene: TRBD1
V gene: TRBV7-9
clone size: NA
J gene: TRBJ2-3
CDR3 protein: CASSLRPGGALDTDTQYF
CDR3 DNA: TGTGCCAGCAGCTTACGCCCAGGGGGCGCCTTGGACACAGATACGCAGTATTTT

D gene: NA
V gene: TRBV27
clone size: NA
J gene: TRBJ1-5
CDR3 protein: CASSWRINQPQHF
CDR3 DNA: TGTGCCAGCAGTTGGAGGATCAATCAGCCCCAGCATTTT

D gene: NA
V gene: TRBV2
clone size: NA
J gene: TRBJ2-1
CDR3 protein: CASSKLPYNEQFF
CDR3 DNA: TGTGCCAGCAGTAAGCTACCCTACAATGAGCAGTTCTTC

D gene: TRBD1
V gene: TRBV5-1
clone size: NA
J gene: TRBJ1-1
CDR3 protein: CASSLTGGSTEAFF
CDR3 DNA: TGCGCCAGCAGCTTGACAGGGGGCTCCACTGAAGCTTTCTTT

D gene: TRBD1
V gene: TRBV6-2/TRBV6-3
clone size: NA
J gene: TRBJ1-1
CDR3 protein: CASSYRRTGPVSAFF
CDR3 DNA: TGTGCCAGCAGTTATCGGCGGACAGGCCCCGTTTCCGCTTTCTTT

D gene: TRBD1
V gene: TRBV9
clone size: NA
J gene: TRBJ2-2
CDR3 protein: CASSTRQGIGERELFF
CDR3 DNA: TGTGCCAGCAGCACTCGACAGGGCATTGGCGAGCGGGAGCTGTTTTTT

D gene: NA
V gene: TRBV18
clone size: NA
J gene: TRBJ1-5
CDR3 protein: CASSPDQSNQPQHF
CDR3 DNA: TGTGCCAGCTCACCAGATCAGAGCAATCAGCCCCAGCATTTT

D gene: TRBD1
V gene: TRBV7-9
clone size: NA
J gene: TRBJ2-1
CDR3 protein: CASSSAGTGIFF
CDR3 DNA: TGTGCCAGCAGCTCCGCCGGGACAGGGATATTCTTC

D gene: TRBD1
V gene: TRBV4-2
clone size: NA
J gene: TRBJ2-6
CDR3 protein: CASSQRTGYSGANVLTF
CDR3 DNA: TGTGCCAGCAGCCAAAGGACAGGCTACTCTGGGGCCAACGTCCTGACTTTC

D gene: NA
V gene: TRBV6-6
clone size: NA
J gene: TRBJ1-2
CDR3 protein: CASSYSQGFYGYTF
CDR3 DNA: TGTGCCAGCAGTTACTCGCAGGGATTCTATGGCTACACCTTC

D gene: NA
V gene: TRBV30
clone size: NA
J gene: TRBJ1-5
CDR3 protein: CAWSVGVISQPQHF
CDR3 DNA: TGTGCCTGGAGTGTAGGGGTAATCAGTCAGCCCCAGCATTTT

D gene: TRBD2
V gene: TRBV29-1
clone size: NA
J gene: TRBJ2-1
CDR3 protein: CSVGRAYGLAGHNEQFF
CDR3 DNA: TGCAGCGTTGGGCGCGCGTATGGACTAGCGGGGCACAATGAGCAGTTCTTC

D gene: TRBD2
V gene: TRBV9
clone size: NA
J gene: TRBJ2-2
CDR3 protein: CASSLAGASTGELFF
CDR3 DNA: TGTGCCAGCAGTCTAGCGGGAGCTAGTACCGGGGAGCTGTTTTTT

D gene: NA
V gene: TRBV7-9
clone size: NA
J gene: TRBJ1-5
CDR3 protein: CASSSGSQPQHF
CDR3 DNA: TGTGCCAGCAGCTCGGGGTCTCAGCCCCAGCATTTT

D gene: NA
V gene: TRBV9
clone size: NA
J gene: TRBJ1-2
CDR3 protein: CASSPSGSAGYTF
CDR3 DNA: TGTGCCAGCAGCCCATCAGGGTCCGCTGGCTACACCTTC

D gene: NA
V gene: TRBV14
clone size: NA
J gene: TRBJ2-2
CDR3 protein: CASSQDRTGELFF
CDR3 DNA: TGTGCCAGCAGCCAAGACAGGACCGGGGAGCTGTTTTTT

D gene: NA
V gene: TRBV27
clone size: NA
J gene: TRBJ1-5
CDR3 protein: CASSSGTLNQPQHF
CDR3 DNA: TGTGCCAGCAGTAGCGGGACATTGAATCAGCCCCAGCATTTT

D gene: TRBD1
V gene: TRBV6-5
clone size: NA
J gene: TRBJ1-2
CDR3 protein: CASSRIWDREYGYTF
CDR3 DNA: TGTGCCAGCAGCCGCATTTGGGACAGGGAGTATGGCTACACCTTC

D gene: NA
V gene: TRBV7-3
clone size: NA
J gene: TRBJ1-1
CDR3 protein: CASSLGFGGNTEAFF
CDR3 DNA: TGTGCCAGCAGCTTAGGGTTCGGAGGGAACACTGAAGCTTTCTTT

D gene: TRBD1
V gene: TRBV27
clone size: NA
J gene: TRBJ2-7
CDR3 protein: CASRPGTAPFYEQYF
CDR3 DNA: TGTGCCAGCAGGCCCGGGACAGCCCCCTTCTACGAGCAGTACTTC

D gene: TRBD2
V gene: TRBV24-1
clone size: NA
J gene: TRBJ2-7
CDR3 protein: CATSDSGTSGMNEQYF
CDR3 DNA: TGTGCCACCAGTGATTCCGGGACTAGCGGGATGAACGAGCAGTACTTC

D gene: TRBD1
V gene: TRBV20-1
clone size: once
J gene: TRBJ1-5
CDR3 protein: CSASGQGAWRGRFVNQPQHF
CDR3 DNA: TGCAGTGCTAGTGGGCAGGGGGCTTGGAGGGGGCGCTTCGTCAATCAGCCCCAGCATTTT